The 23 T cell receptor beta chains listed next were all sequenced from one sample in a study of blood T cell repertoires in COVID-19. Sequenced by immunoSEQ multiplex PCR; TCRdb stores in-frame clones only, minus some. The sample includes approximately 170,000 clones, roughly four fifths of them seen just once. Sequencing used peripheral blood. The origin of the receptors is a human donor with acute or convalescent COVID-19. The donor label of this sample is uncertain.

The sample holds a few counts of this clone. This sequence joins TRBV27 and TRBJ1-2; a possible D gene is TRBD1 (6 bases). Germline CDR1 is MNHEY and CDR2 is SMNVEV (reference sequence). The CDR3 totals 13 residues. The V gene lost 6 bases and the J gene lost 6 bases, with 14 bases spanning the gap. CDR3 sequence (DNA): TGTGCCAGCAGCCGACGGACAGCTGATGGCTACACCTTC. This sequence encodes CASSRRTADGYTF.

The chain employs TRBV29-1 and TRBJ2-4; 7 positions match TRBD1. Germline V lookup: CDR1 SQVTM, CDR2 ANQGSEA. The length of the CDR3 is 13 residues. V gave up 1 base and J gave up 3 bases; unmatched junction bases: 0. CDR3 bases: TGCAGCGTTGAAGGACAGGGCAAAAACATTCAGTACTTC. Its translation: CSVEGQGKNIQYF.

The V call is TRBV6-2 or TRBV6-3, the J call TRBJ2-1, with 12 bases lining up with TRBD2. CDR1 MNHEY and CDR2 SVGEGT come from the germline V gene. With V trimmed by 4 bases and J by 7 bases, 8 bases remained unmatched. CDR3 size: 16 residues. Written as DNA, the CDR3 is TGTGCCAGCAGTTTGGGCCTAGCGGGGGGGCTTAATGAGCAGTTCTTC. Protein product: CASSLGLAGGLNEQFF.

This clone has just a few counts. The V call is TRBV7-9, the J call TRBJ2-7, with a tentative D call TRBD2 (6 bases). The germline V and J ends were trimmed by 6 bases and 2 bases, with 14 bases remaining between them. This CDR3 spans 14 amino acids. CDR1 SEHNR and CDR2 FQNEAQ come from the germline V gene (reference sequence). CDR3: CASRFAGPTYEQYF. The CDR3 region has the DNA TGTGCCAGCAGGTTCGCGGGGCCGACCTACGAGCAGTACTTC.

The chain links TRBV4-2 to TRBJ2-7; no firm D call. V shed 8 bases and J shed 2 bases, with 16 bases lying between them. This CDR3 is built from 14 residues. Germline CDR1 and CDR2: LGHNA and YNFKEQ. The CDR3 here is CASAPRAIPYEQYF. The CDR3 DNA reads as TGTGCCAGCGCCCCCCGAGCGATCCCCTACGAGCAGTACTTC.

The rearrangement links TRBV5-6 to TRBJ2-2, with 8 nucleotides matching TRBD2. Per germline, CDR1 SGHDT and CDR2 YYEEEE. V shed 4 bases and J 1 base; nucleotides not matched to a gene: 9. The CDR3 spans 17 residues. The CDR3 reads CASSTGGGPWNTGELFF. In DNA, the CDR3 is TGTGCCAGCAGCACCGGGGGGGGGCCGTGGAACACCGGGGAGCTGTTTTTT.

The V call is TRBV11-3, the J call TRBJ2-3, with 8 bases identical to TRBD1. This CDR3 spans 15 amino acids. CDR1 and CDR2 (germline): SGHNT, YENEEA. V gave up 4 bases and J gave up 0 bases; unmatched junction bases: 3. The CDR3 DNA reads TGTGCCAGCAGCTCGCAGGGGGCTAGCACAGATACGCAGTATTTT. It yields the protein CASSSQGASTDTQYF.

The genes are TRBV2 and TRBJ2-3, with TRBD2 matching 8 bases. The CDR3 sequence is 15 residues long. The germline V gene has CDR1 SNHLY and CDR2 FYNNEI. Trimming removed 4 bases from V and 5 bases from J; junction bases left unmatched: 8. The DNA of the CDR3 is TGTGCCAGCAGTGCGACGGTAGCGGGACAAGATACGCAGTATTTT. Amino acids: CASSATVAGQDTQYF.

The chain employs TRBV27 and TRBJ1-2; D perhaps matches TRBD1 (5 bases). Germline assignment: CDR1 MNHEY and CDR2 SMNVEV (reference sequence). The CDR3 length is 15 residues. Trimming removed 2 bases from V and 4 bases from J, with 14 bases in between. CDR3: CASSLQWGVPYGYTF. In DNA, the CDR3 is TGTGCCAGCAGTTTACAGTGGGGGGTCCCCTATGGCTACACCTTC.

The CDR3 sequence: CARSPPGGWDNQPQHF. The CDR3 DNA reads TGTGCCAGAAGCCCCCCGGGGGGGTGGGACAATCAGCCCCAGCATTTT. The rearrangement joins TRBV5-3 to TRBJ1-5; TRBD1 might be the D (5 bases). TRBV5-3 is reported as an ORF; its role is uncertain. V lost 4 bases to trimming and J lost 3 bases, with 17 bases between them. This CDR3 region has 16 residues.

The V call is TRBV5-6, the J call TRBJ1-5, with D possibly matching TRBD1 (5 bases). Trimming took 0 bases from V and 4 from J, leaving 8 bases between them. The CDR3 sequence is 14 residues long. Germline V gene sequence: CDR1 SGHDT, CDR2 YYEEEE. CDR3 amino acids: CASSLGRDNQPQHF. The CDR3 DNA follows: TGTGCCAGCAGCTTGGGCAGGGATAATCAGCCCCAGCATTTT.

This rearrangement joins TRBV5-1 to TRBJ1-1, with TRBD1 identical over 7 bases. J lost 0 bases, V lost 4 bases, and 6 bases had no gene match. The germline V gene has CDR1 SGHRS and CDR2 YFSETQ. The CDR3 covers 15 residues. The CDR3 reads CASSALQGMNTEAFF. CDR3 bases: TGCGCCAGCAGCGCACTACAGGGGATGAACACTGAAGCTTTCTTT.

The V gene is TRBV4-2, the J gene TRBJ2-2, with 13 positions matching TRBD2. V trimming: 1 base; J trimming: 4 bases; junction bases outside the gene matches: 0. The germline CDR1 and CDR2 sequences are LGHNA and YNFKEQ. The CDR3 extends over 16 amino acids. Here the CDR3 DNA reads TGTGCCAGCAGCCAAGGGACTAGCGGGAGCACCGGGGAGCTGTTTTTT. Translated, it gives CASSQGTSGSTGELFF.

In this sample, this clone turned up once. J is TRBJ2-5 and V is TRBV3-1 (or the pseudogene TRBV3-2), with 15 bases fitting TRBD2. Germline CDR1 LGHDT, CDR2 YNNKEL (reference sequence). This CDR3 spans 15 amino acids. V gave up 4 bases and J gave up 5 bases; unmatched junction bases: 2. CDR3: CASSRGTSGGETQYF. The DNA for the CDR3 is TGTGCCAGCAGCCGCGGGACTAGCGGGGGGGAGACCCAGTACTTC.

The gene calls are TRBV5-1 and TRBJ2-5; possible D gene TRBD1, 6 bases. This CDR3 contains 14 residues. CDR1 SGHRS and CDR2 YFSETQ come from the germline V gene. The V gene lost 1 base and the J gene lost 5 bases, with 12 bases spanning the gap. The CDR3 is CASSLLGAGETQYF. In DNA form, the CDR3 reads TGCGCCAGCAGCTTGCTGGGGGCTGGGGAGACCCAGTACTTC. Using reference TRBV5-1 and TRBJ2-5 for the parts outside the CDR3, the full variable domain is KAGVTQTPRYLIKTRGQQVTLSCSPISGHRSVSWYQQTPGQGLQFLFEYFSETQRNKGNFPGRFSGRQFSNSRSEMNVSTLELGDSALYLCASSLLGAGETQYFGPGTRLLVL.

This chain connects TRBV7-9 to TRBJ2-3; TRBD2 matches 7 bases. Germline trimming cut 1 base from V and 5 bases from J; bases unmatched to any gene: 9. The CDR3 contains 16 residues. Germline-derived CDR1 and CDR2 are SEHNR and FQNEAQ (reference sequence). CDR3 amino acids: CASSLGASGYLDTQYF. CDR3 DNA: TGTGCCAGCAGCTTAGGGGCTAGCGGCTACCTAGATACGCAGTATTTT.

The V gene is TRBV28, the J gene TRBJ1-2; 9 bases match TRBD1. Trimming cost V 5 bases and J 7 bases; bases outside gene matches: 5. CDR3 length equals 13 residues. Germline values: CDR1 MDHEN, CDR2 SYDVKM. The CDR3 DNA reads as TGTGCCAGCAGTCAACAGGGGGCGGGTGGCTACACCTTC. It is translated as CASSQQGAGGYTF.

The chain carries TRBV7-9 and TRBJ1-4; D may be TRBD1 (6 bases). Trimming removed 1 base from V and 12 bases from J, with 18 bases in between. The CDR3 totals 15 residues. CDR1 and CDR2 from the germline V gene are SEHNR and FQNEAQ (reference sequence). The CDR3 DNA reads TGTGCCAGCAGCTTAGGGGCGTTGCAGGGGCAGGAACTGTTTTTT. Amino acids: CASSLGALQGQELFF.

The CDR3 bases are TGCGCCAGCAGCGAAGACAGGGTAGGATCTACAGATACGCAGTATTTT. Translated: CASSEDRVGSTDTQYF. The rearrangement uses TRBV5-1 and TRBJ2-3; TRBD1 agrees at 7 bases. V shed 4 bases, J shed 3 bases, and the junction held 11 bases outside the gene matches. Germline values: CDR1 SGHRS, CDR2 YFSETQ. The CDR3 spans 16 residues.

This clone turned up a few times. The V call is TRBV9, the J call TRBJ1-2, with no clear D. The length of the CDR3 is 13 residues. The germline gives CDR1 SGDLS, CDR2 YYNGEE. V was shortened by 4 bases and J by 3 bases, with 10 bases between the two germline ends. The CDR3 loop is CASSTTWDYGYTF. The CDR3 DNA reads TGTGCCAGCAGCACGACTTGGGACTATGGCTACACCTTC. Filled out from reference TRBV9 and TRBJ1-2, the complete variable domain reads DSGVTQTPKHLITATGQRVTLRCSPRSGDLSVYWYQQSLDQGLQFLIQYYNGEERAKGNILERFSAQQFPDLHSELNLSSLELGDSALYFCASSTTWDYGYTFGSGTRLTVV.

The rearrangement uses TRBV11-1 and TRBJ1-2; the match to TRBD1 covers 7 bases. J gave up 5 bases and V 8 bases, and 5 bases lay outside the gene matches. The CDR3 covers 12 residues. Per the germline V gene, CDR1 is SGHAT and CDR2 is FQDESV (reference sequence). The CDR3 here is CASGRGSYGYTF. The CDR3 DNA reads as TGTGCCAGCGGCAGGGGGTCTTATGGCTACACCTTC.

The J gene is TRBJ2-1, the V gene TRBV23-1; 7 bases agree with TRBD1. TRBV23-1 is an ORF; its function is uncertain. Losses at the gene ends were 4 bases for V and 0 bases for J; bases not matched to a gene: 12. CDR3 length: 18 residues. CDR3 residues: CASSRAPNRDSSYNEQFF. In DNA, the CDR3 is TGCGCCAGCAGTCGGGCCCCCAACCGGGACAGCTCCTACAATGAGCAGTTCTTC.

This chain uses TRBV6-5 with TRBJ1-2; TRBD1 aligns across 10 bases. The CDR3 runs 14 residues. The trim removed 9 bases at V and 8 bases at J, leaving 12 bases unmatched. CDR1 and CDR2 (germline): MNHEY, SVGAGI. This CDR3 reads CASQDPGQGLGYTF. The CDR3 DNA is TGTGCCAGTCAAGATCCGGGACAGGGGTTGGGCTACACCTTC.